This T cell receptor (beta chain) was obtained from a study of beta chain features in type 1 diabetes. Points from the study as a whole: Insertions were fewer and deletions more numerous at VDJ junctions in type 1 diabetes patients. Significant though moderate, a shortening of TCRB CDR3s appeared in all four CD4+ subsets of Type 1 diabetes patients.

Sorting produced populations that all topped 95% purity. The authors reverse transcribed all of the isolated RNA, so sequencing captured expressed TCRB transcripts. An average of around 3.4 million reads was obtained for naive, central memory and regulatory T cell samples. TCRdb's copy holds only in-frame clones and misses some; the assay was immunoSEQ multiplex PCR. The repertoire has approximately 150,000 clones, more than 9% of them found once; the top ten carry roughly 1.4%. This CDR3 region has 15 residues. Germline V gene lookup returns CDR1 SGHTA and CDR2 FQGNSA. V was shortened by 5 bases and J by 5 bases, with 19 bases between the two germline ends. This clone was seen a handful of times. The antigen remains unidentified.

The TCR originated in a man between 18 and 29 years old in good health. V is TRBV7-2 and J is TRBJ2-7, with D possibly being TRBD1 (5 bases). Specimen: naive CD4+ T cells from blood. The chain's CDR3 is CASSPHFRDYNEQYF. The CDR3 DNA is TGTGCCAGCAGCCCCCATTTCAGGGATTATAACGAGCAGTACTTC. The variable domain in full, with the rest retrieved from reference TRBV7-2 and TRBJ2-7, is GAGVSQSPSNKVTEKGKDVELRCDPISGHTALYWYRQSLGQGLEFLIYFQGNSAPDKSGLPSDRFSAERTGGSVSTLTIQRTQQEDSAVYLCASSPHFRDYNEQYFGPGTRLTVT.